This T cell receptor (beta chain) originates from a study of regulatory T cells in long-lasting Graves disease. Study details: Persistent Graves' disease required over 5 years of antithyroid drugs and positive TSH receptor antibodies. General observations from the study: Less diverse TCR repertoires were seen in persistent Graves' patients than in newly diagnosed ones. A greater number of public clonotypes (approximately 2,700) was shared by persistent patients than by new patients (about 890). Possibly, accuracy suffered from the small sample size.

Time point denoted: persistent/refractory GD, antithyroid drugs over 5 years with positive TRAb. Scientists built the TCR library using RNA that was extracted from PBMCs. Investigators prepared the TCR beta libraries by applying iRepertoire HTBI primers and Arm-PCR of CDR3 regions. TCRdb reprocessed the multiplex PCR reads via MiXCR and lists one record per CDR3 protein. The data contain a few hundred thousand distinct CDR3 sequences, 23% of them singletons. This clonotype was seen many times. What it binds is not known. Germline values: CDR1 SGHTA, CDR2 FQGNSA. There are 9 residues in the CDR3. With 9 bases removed from V and 7 bases from J, the gap between germline ends came to 7 bases.

The chain joins TRBV7-2 to TRBJ2-7, with D possibly being TRBD2 (5 bases). The TCR comes from a female donor with Graves disease. The sequencing here drew on peripheral blood mononuclear cells (PBMCs), taken when the disease was refractory, from a patient treated with antithyroid drugs. CDR3 sequence (DNA): TGTGCCAGGTCGGGGGAGCAGTACTTC. This encodes CARSGEQYF.